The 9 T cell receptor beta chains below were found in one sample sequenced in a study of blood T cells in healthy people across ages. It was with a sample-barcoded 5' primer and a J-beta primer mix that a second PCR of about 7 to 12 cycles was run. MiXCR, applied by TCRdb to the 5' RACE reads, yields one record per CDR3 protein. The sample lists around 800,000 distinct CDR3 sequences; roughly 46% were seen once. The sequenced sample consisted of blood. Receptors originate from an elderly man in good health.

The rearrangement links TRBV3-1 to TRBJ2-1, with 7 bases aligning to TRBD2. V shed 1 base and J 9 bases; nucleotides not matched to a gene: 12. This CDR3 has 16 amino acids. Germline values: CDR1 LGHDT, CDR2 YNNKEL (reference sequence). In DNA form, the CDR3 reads TGTGCCAGCAGCCAAGCCACTAGTGGGAGGGCCGGTGAGCAGTTCTTC. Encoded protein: CASSQATSGRAGEQFF.

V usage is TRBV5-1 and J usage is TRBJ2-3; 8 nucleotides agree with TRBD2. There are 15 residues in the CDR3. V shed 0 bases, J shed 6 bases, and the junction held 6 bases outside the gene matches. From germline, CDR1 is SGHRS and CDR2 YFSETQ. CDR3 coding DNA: TGCGCCAGCAGCTTGGACGGGAGGGCCATCGATACGCAGTATTTT. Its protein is CASSLDGRAIDTQYF.

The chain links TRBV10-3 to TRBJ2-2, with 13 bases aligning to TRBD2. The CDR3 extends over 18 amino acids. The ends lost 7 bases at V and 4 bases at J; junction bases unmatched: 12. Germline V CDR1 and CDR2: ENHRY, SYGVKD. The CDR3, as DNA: TGTGCCATCACCACTGACGGGACTAGCGGGACGCCCACCGGGGAGCTGTTTTTT. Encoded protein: CAITTDGTSGTPTGELFF.

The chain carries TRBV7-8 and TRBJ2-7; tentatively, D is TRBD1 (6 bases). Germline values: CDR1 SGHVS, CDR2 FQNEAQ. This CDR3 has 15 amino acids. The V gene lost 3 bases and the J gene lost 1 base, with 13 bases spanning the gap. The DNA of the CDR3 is TGTGCCAGCAGCTTGCGGCCAGGGGTTTCCTACGAGCAGTACTTC. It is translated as CASSLRPGVSYEQYF.

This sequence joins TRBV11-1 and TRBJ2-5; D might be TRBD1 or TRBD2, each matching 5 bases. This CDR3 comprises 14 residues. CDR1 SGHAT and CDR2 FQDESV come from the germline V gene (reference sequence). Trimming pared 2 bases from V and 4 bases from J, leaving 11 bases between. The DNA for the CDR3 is TGTGCCAGCAGCTTATTGGGGGACGGAGAGACCCAGTACTTC. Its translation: CASSLLGDGETQYF.

The DNA of the CDR3 is TGTGCCACCAGCAGAGATCGAGGGTACCAGCCCCAGCATTTT. It yields the protein CATSRDRGYQPQHF. V and J are TRBV15 and TRBJ1-5; D is unresolved. Germline values: CDR1 LNHNV, CDR2 YYDKDF (reference sequence). Trimming removed 0 bases from V and 7 bases from J, with 10 bases in between. The CDR3 is 14 amino acids.

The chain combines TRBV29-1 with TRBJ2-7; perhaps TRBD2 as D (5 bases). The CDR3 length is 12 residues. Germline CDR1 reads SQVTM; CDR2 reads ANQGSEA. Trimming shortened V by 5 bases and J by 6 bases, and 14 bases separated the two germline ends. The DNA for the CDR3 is TGCAGCGTTACGGGATTCTCCCTCGAGCAGTACTTC. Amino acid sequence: CSVTGFSLEQYF.

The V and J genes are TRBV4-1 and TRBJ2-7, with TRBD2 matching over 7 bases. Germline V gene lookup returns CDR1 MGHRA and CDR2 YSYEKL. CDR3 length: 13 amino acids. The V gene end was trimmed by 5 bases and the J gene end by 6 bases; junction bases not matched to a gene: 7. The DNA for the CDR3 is TGCGCCAGCAGCTTCGGACTAGTACGCGAGCAGTACTTC. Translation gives CASSFGLVREQYF.

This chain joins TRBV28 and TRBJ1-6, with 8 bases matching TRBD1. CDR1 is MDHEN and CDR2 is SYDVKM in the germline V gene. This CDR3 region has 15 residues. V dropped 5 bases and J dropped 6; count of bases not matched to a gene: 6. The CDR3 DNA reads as TGTGCCAGCAGTCCCCGGACAGGGAGTAATTCACCCCTCCACTTT. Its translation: CASSPRTGSNSPLHF.